This T cell receptor beta chain was captured by sequencing in a study of beta chain features in type 1 diabetes. Turning to the study itself: Age, gender and cell yields were alike across patients and healthy donors.

CDR1 is MDHEN, CDR2 SYDVKM, per germline. The CDR3 sequence is 16 residues long. V was pared by 5 bases and J by 1 base, with 9 bases of the junction left unmatched. The authors reverse transcribed all of the isolated RNA, so sequencing captured expressed TCRB transcripts. This table comes from immunoSEQ multiplex PCR, and its TCRdb copy is limited to in-frame clones, with some not included. This table has approximately 120,000 clones, approximately 39% appearing once. Sequenced input: stem cell memory CD4+ T cells from blood. This chain joins TRBV28 and TRBJ2-3; TRBD1 matches 7 bases. This receptor was taken from a woman under 30 in good health. In DNA form, the CDR3 reads TGTGCCAGCAGTCTTCCCAGGGGGATCGGCACAGATACGCAGTATTTT. The encoded protein is CASSLPRGIGTDTQYF.